This entry lists 5 T cell receptor beta chains sequenced from one sample in a study of blood T cell repertoires in COVID-19. Produced via immunoSEQ multiplex PCR; TCRdb's table is partial and in-frame only. The table lists over 90,000 clones, 75% to 95% of them singletons. Material: peripheral blood. These TCRs come from a man in his late teens or twenties with acute or convalescent COVID-19.

This chain joins TRBV29-1 and TRBJ1-4; 7 bases are shared with TRBD1. The V gene end was trimmed by 4 bases and the J gene end by 4 bases; junction bases not matched to a gene: 3. Germline V gene sequence: CDR1 SQVTM, CDR2 ANQGSEA. The CDR3 has 13 amino acids. The CDR3 nucleotides read TGCAGCGTTGGGGACAGTTTTAATGAAAAACTGTTTTTT. Its protein is CSVGDSFNEKLFF.

The chain combines TRBV27 with TRBJ1-2; 7 bases match TRBD1. The CDR3 loop spans 15 amino acids. Germline trimming cut 3 bases from V and 4 bases from J; bases unmatched to any gene: 8. CDR1 and CDR2 (germline): MNHEY, SMNVEV (reference sequence). The CDR3 here is CASSLSRGAIYGYTF. The CDR3 DNA is TGTGCCAGCAGTTTGAGCAGGGGGGCCATCTATGGCTACACCTTC.

The chain has TRBV7-2 and TRBJ1-2; 8 bases agree with TRBD1. The V and J ends lost 8 bases and 3 bases, in that order; junction bases with no gene match: 11. The CDR3 is 15 residues long. From germline, CDR1 is SGHTA and CDR2 FQGNSA. CDR3 loop: CASVPGGVIDYGYTF. The CDR3 DNA sequence: TGTGCCAGCGTTCCAGGGGGCGTAATTGACTATGGCTACACCTTC.

The chain joins TRBV11-2 to TRBJ1-3; 7 bases map to TRBD1. Germline assignment: CDR1 SGHAT and CDR2 FQNNGV. Germline trimming cut 5 bases from V and 0 bases from J; bases unmatched to any gene: 16. This CDR3 has 19 residues. The CDR3 sequence: CASSPRDGGGVGSGNTIYF. The DNA for the CDR3 is TGTGCCAGCAGCCCCCGAGACGGAGGGGGCGTCGGCTCTGGAAACACCATATATTTT.

The chain is built from TRBV10-3 and TRBJ2-5, with TRBD2 matching 7 bases. From germline, CDR1 is ENHRY and CDR2 SYGVKD. V gave up 0 bases and J gave up 4 bases; unmatched junction bases: 2. This CDR3 region has 14 residues. Here the CDR3 DNA reads TGTGCCATCAGTGAGTCGACGGGGGGAGAGACCCAGTACTTC. Translated: CAISESTGGETQYF.